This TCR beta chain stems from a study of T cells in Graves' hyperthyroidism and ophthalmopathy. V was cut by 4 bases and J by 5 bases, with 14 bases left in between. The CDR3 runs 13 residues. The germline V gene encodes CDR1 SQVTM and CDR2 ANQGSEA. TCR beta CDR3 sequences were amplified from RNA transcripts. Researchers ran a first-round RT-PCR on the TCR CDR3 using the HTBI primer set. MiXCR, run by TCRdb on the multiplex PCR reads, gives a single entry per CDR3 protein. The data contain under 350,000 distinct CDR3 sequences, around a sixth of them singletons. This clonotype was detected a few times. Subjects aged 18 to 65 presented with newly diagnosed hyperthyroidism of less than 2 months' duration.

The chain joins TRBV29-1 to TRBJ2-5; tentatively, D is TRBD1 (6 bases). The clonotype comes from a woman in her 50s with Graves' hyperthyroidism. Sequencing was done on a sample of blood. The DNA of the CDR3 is TGCAGCGTTGCGCTCAACAGGGAGGAGACCCAGTACTTC. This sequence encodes CSVALNREETQYF.